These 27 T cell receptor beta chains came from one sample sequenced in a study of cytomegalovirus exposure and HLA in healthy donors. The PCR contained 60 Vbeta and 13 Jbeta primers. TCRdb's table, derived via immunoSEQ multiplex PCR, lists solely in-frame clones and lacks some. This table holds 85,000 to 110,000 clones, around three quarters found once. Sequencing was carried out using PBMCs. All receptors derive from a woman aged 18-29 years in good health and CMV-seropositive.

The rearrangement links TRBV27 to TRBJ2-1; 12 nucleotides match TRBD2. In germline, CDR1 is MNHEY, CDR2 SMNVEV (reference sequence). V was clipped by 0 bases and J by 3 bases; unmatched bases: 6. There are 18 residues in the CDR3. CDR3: CASSLSLAGGPFYNEQFF. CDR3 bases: TGTGCCAGCAGTTTATCACTAGCGGGAGGCCCGTTCTACAATGAGCAGTTCTTC.

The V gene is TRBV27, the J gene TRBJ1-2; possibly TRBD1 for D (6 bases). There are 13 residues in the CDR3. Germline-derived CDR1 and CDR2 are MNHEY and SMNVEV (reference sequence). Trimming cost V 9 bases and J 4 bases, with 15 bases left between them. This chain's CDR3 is CASSTGTSYGYTF. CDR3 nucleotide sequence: TGTGCCAGTTCTACCGGGACATCCTATGGCTACACCTTC.

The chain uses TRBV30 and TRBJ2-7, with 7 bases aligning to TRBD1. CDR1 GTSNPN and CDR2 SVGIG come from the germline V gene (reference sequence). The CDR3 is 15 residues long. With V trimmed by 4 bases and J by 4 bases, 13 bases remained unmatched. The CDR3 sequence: CAWTNYDRVPYEQYF. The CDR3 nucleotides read TGTGCCTGGACCAACTACGACAGGGTCCCTTACGAGCAGTACTTC.

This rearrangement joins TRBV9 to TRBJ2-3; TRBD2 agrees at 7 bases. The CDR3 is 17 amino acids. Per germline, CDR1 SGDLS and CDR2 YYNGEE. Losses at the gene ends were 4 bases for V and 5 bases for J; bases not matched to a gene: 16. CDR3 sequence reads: CASSPRTRGREGDTQYF. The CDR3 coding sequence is TGTGCCAGCAGCCCAAGGACTAGGGGAAGAGAGGGAGATACGCAGTATTTT.

The CDR3 sequence is CASSLGLAGGSTDTQYF. The CDR3 nucleotides are TGTGCCAGCAGCTTGGGGCTAGCGGGGGGTAGCACAGATACGCAGTATTTT. V is TRBV7-2 and J is TRBJ2-3; 11 bases fit TRBD2. The CDR3 is 17 amino acids. Germline lookup yields CDR1 SGHTA and CDR2 FQGNSA. Trimming took 3 bases from V and 0 from J; bases not matched to a gene: 5.

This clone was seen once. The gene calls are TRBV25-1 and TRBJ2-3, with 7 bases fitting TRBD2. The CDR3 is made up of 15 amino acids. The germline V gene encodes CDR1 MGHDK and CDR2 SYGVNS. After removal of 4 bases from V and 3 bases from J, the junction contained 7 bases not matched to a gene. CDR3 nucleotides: TGTGCCAGCAGTGGGTCAAGCGGGGCGACAGATACGCAGTATTTT. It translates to CASSGSSGATDTQYF.

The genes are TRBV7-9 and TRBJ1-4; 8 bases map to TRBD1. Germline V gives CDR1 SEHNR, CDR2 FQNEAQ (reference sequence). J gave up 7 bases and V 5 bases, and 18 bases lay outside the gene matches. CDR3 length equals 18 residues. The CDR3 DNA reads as TGTGCCAGCAGCCCGTCCCGGGACAGGAACTTCGGAGGTGAAAAACTGTTTTTT. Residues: CASSPSRDRNFGGEKLFF.

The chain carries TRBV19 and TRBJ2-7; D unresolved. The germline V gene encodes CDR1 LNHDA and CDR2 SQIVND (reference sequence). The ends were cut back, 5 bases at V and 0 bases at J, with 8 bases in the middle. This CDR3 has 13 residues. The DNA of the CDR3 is TGTGCCAGTAGTCGCGGAGCCTCCTACGAGCAGTACTTC. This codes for CASSRGASYEQYF.

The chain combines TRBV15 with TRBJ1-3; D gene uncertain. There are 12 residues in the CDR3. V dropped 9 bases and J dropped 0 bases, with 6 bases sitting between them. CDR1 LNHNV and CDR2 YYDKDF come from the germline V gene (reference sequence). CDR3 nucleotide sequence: TGTGCCACGACTATCTCTGGAAACACCATATATTTT. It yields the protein CATTISGNTIYF.

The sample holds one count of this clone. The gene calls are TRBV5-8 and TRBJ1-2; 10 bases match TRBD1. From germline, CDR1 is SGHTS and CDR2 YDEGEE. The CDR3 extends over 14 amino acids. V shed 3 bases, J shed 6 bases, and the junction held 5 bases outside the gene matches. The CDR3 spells CASSSDRGRDGYTF. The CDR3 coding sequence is TGTGCCAGCAGCTCGGACAGGGGGAGAGATGGCTACACCTTC.

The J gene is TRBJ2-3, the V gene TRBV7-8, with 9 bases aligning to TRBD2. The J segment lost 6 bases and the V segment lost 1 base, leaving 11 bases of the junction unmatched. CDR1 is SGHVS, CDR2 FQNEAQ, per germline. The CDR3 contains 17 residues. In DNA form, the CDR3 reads TGTGCCAGCAGCTTAGTAGTGACGGGCGGGAGGGCGGATACGCAGTATTTT. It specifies CASSLVVTGGRADTQYF.

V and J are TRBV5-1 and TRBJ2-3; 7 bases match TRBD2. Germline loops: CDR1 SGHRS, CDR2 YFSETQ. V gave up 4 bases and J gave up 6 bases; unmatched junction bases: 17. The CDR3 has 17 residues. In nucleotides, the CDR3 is TGCGCCAGCAGCCCGGGGACTTGGGGGGGAGCAGAGGATACGCAGTATTTT. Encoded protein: CASSPGTWGGAEDTQYF.

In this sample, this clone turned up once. CDR3 sequence: CASSKSGTSGQTGELFF. The CDR3 DNA is TGTGCCAGCAGCAAAAGCGGGACTAGCGGACAAACCGGGGAGCTGTTTTTT. The chain couples TRBV7-9 to TRBJ2-2; TRBD2 matches at 11 bases. The CDR3 extends over 17 amino acids. After removal of 5 bases from V and 5 bases from J, the junction contained 10 bases not matched to a gene. CDR1 and CDR2 from the germline V gene are SEHNR and FQNEAQ (reference sequence).

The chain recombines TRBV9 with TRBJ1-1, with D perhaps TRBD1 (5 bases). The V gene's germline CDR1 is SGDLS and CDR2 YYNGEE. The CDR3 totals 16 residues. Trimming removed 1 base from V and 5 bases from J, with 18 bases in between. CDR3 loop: CASSVFPGDTRTEAFF. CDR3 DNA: TGTGCCAGCAGCGTATTTCCGGGGGATACGCGAACTGAAGCTTTCTTT.

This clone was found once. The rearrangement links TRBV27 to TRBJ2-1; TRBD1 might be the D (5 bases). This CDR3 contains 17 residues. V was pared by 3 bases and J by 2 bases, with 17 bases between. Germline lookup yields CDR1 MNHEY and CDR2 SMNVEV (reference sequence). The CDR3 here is CASSFDTRQSPYNEQFF. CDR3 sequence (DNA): TGTGCCAGCAGTTTCGACACCCGACAGAGCCCCTACAATGAGCAGTTCTTC.

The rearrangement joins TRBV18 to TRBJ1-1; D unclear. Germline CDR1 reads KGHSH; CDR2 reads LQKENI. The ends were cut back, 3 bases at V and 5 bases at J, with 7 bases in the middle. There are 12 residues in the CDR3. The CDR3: CASSPTKTEAFF. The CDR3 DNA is TGTGCCAGCTCACCGACAAAAACTGAAGCTTTCTTT.

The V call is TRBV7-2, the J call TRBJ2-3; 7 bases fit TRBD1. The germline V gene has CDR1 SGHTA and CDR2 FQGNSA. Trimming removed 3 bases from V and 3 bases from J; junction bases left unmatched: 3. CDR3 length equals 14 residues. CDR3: CASSLDRKTDTQYF. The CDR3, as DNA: TGTGCCAGCAGCTTGGACAGGAAAACAGATACGCAGTATTTT.

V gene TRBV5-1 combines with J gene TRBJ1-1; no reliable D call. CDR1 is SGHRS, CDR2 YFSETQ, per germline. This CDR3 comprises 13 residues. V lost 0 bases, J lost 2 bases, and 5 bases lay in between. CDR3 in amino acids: CASSLAPNTEAFF. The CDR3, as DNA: TGCGCCAGCAGCTTGGCCCCTAACACTGAAGCTTTCTTT.

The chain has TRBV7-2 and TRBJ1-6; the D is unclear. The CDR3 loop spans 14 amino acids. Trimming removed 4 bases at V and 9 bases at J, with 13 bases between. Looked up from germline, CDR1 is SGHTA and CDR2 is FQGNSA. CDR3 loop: CASSSSKAGSPLHF. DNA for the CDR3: TGTGCCAGCAGCTCCAGCAAGGCAGGTTCACCCCTCCACTTT.

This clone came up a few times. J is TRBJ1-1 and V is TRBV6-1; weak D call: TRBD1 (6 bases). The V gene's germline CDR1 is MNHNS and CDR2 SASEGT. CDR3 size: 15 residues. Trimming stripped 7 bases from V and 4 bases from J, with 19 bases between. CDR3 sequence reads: CASTPLTGLGTEAFF. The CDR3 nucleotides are TGTGCCAGCACCCCCCTTACAGGGTTAGGCACTGAAGCTTTCTTT.

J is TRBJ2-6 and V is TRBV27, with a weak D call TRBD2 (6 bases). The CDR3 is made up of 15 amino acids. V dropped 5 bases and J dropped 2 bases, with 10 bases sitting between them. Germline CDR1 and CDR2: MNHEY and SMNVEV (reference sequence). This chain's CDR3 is CASSPSGAGANVLTF. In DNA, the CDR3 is TGTGCCAGCAGTCCTTCGGGGGCTGGGGCCAACGTCCTGACTTTC.

CDR3 region: CSARGDYGYTF. In DNA form, the CDR3 reads TGCAGTGCCCGGGGTGACTATGGCTACACCTTC. The gene calls are TRBV20-1 and TRBJ1-2; the D is unclear. Germline V gene sequence: CDR1 DFQATT, CDR2 SNEGSKA (reference sequence). Trimming cost V 6 bases and J 3 bases, with 8 bases left between them. The CDR3 spans 11 residues.

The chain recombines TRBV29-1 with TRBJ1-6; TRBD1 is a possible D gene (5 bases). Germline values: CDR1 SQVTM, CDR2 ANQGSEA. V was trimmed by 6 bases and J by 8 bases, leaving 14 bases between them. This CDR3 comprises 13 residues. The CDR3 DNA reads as TGCAGCGTGGGGGGGGGTCCTGATTCACCCCTCCACTTT. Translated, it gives CSVGGGPDSPLHF.

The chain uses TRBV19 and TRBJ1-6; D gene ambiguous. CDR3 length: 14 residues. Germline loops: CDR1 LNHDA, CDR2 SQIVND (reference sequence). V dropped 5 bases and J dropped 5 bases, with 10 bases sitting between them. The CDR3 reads CASSEIANNSPLHF. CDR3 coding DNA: TGTGCCAGTAGTGAGATAGCAAATAATTCACCCCTCCACTTT.

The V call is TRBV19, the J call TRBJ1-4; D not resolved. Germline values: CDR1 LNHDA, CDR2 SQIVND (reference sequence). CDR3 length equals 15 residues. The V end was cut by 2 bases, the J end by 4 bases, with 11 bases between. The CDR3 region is CASSISGGFNEKLFF. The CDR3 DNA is TGTGCCAGTAGTATATCGGGAGGTTTTAATGAAAAACTGTTTTTT.

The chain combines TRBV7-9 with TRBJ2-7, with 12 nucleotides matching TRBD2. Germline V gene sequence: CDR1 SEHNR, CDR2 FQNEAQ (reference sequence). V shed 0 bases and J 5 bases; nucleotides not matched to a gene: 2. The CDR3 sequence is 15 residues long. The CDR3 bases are TGTGCCAGCAGCTTAGCGACTAGCGGGGGCCACGAGCAGTACTTC. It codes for CASSLATSGGHEQYF.

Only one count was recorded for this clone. DNA of the CDR3: TGTGCCAGCAGCTTAGGGTCAGGGGGGTATGGCTACACCTTC. Its translation is CASSLGSGGYGYTF. This sequence joins TRBV11-2 and TRBJ1-2; 7 bases fit TRBD1. The V and J ends lost 1 base and 5 bases, in that order; junction bases with no gene match: 4. Germline CDR1 and CDR2: SGHAT and FQNNGV. This CDR3 comprises 14 residues.